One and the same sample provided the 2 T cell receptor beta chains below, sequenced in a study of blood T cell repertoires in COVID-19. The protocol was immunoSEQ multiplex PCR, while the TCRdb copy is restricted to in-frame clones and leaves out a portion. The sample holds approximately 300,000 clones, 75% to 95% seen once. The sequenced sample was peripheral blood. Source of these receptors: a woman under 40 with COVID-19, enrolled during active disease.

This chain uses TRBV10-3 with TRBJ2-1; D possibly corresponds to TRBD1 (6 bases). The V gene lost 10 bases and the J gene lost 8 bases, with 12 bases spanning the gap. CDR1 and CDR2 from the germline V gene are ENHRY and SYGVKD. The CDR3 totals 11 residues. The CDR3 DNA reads TGTGCCACACAGGGCGTGGATGAGCAGTTCTTC. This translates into CATQGVDEQFF.

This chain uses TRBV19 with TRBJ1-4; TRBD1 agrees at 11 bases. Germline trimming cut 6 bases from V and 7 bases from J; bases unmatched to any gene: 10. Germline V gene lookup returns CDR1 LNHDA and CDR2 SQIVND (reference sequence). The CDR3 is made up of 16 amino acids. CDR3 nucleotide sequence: TGTGCCAGTAGCCCAACCGGACAGGGGGCCGGTGAAAAACTGTTTTTT. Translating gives CASSPTGQGAGEKLFF. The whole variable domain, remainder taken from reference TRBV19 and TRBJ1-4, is DGGITQSPKYLFRKEGQNVTLSCEQNLNHDAMYWYRQDPGQGLRLIYYSQIVNDFQKGDIAEGYSVSREKKESFPLTVTSAQKNPTAFYLCASSPTGQGAGEKLFFGSGTQLSVL.